The entry below gives a single T cell receptor (beta chain) sequence along with its context. CDR1 is SEHNR, CDR2 FQNEAQ, per germline (reference sequence). J gave up 0 bases and V 4 bases, and 5 bases lay outside the gene matches. The CDR3 has 15 residues. This record comes from a study of control samples from healthy donors and cancer patients. Repertoires were generated with immunoSEQ multiplex PCR, while TCRdb's copy carries only in-frame clones and drops some. The sample has approximately 50,000 clones, around 87% seen once. The rearrangement joins TRBV7-9 to TRBJ1-1; 7 nucleotides match TRBD1. This TCR derives from a woman aged 55-69 years with lung cancer. The sequencing input was PBMCs. CDR3 bases: TGTGCCAGCAGCTCACAGGGGTCCCTGAACACTGAAGCTTTCTTT. Residues: CASSSQGSLNTEAFF.